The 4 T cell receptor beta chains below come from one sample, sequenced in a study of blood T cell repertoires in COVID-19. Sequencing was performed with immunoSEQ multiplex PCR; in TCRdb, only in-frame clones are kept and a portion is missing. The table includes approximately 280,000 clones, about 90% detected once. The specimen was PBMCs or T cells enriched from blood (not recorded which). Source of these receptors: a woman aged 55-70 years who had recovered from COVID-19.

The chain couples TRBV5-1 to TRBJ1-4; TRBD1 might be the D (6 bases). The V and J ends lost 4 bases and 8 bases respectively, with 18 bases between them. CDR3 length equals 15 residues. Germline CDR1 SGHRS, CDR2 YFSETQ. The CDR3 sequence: CASSPGDTRSEKLFF. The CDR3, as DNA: TGCGCCAGCAGCCCCGGGGACACTCGTTCGGAAAAACTGTTTTTT.

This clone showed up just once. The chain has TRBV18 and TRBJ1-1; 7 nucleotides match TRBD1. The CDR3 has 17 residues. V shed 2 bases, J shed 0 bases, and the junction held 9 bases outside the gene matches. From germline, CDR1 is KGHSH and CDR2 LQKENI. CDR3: CASSPSTSGTVNTEAFF. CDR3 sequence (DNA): TGTGCCAGCTCACCATCGACTTCCGGGACAGTGAACACTGAAGCTTTCTTT.

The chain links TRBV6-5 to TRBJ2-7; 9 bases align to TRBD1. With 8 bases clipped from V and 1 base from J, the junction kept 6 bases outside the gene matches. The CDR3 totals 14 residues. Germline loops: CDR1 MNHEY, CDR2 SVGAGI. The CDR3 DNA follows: TGTGCCAGCTCGTTACAGGGGGCGTCCTACGAGCAGTACTTC. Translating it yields CASSLQGASYEQYF.

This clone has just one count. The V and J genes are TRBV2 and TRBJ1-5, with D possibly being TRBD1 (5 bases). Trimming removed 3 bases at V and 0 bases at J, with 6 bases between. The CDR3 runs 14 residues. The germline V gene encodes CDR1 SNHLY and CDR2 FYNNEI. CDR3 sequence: CASSDGGSNQPQHF. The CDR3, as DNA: TGTGCCAGCAGTGACGGGGGTAGCAATCAGCCCCAGCATTTT.